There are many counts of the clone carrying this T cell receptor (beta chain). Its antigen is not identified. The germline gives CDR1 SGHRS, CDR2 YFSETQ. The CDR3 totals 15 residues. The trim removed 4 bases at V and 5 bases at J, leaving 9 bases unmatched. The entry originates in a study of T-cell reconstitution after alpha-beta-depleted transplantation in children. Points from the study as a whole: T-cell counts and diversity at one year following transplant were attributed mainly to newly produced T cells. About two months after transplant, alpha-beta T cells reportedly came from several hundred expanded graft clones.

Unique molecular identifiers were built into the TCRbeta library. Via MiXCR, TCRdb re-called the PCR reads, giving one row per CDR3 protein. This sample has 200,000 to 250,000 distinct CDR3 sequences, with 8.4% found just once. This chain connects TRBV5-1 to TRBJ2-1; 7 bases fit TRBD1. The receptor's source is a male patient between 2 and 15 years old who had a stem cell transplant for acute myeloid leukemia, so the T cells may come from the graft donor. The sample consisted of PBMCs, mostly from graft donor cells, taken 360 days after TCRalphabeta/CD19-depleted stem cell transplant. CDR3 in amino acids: CASSPVGTANNEQFF. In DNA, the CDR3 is TGCGCCAGCAGCCCGGTGGGGACAGCCAACAATGAGCAGTTCTTC.